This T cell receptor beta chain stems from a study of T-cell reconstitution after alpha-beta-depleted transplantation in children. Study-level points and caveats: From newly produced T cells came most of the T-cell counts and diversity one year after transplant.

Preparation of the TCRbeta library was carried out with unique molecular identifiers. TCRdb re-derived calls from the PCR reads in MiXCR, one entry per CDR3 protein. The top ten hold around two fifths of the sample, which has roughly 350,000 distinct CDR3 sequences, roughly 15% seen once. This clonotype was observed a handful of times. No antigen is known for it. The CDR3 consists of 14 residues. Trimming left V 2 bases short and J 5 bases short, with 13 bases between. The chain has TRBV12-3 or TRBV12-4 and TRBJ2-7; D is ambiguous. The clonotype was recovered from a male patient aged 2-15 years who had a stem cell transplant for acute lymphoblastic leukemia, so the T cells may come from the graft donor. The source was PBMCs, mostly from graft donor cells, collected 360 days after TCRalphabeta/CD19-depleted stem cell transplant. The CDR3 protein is CASSLLGPVHEQYF. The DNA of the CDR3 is TGTGCCAGCAGTTTATTAGGCCCGGTTCACGAGCAGTACTTC.